The rows below give T cell receptor beta chains drawn from one sample of a study of T cell repertoires in cytomegalovirus infection. TCRdb fed the reads into MiXCR, producing one record per CDR3 protein. The top ten hold about 28% of the sample, which has approximately 200,000 distinct CDR3 sequences, 28% seen once. Sequenced material: PBMCs. All receptors derive from a human donor in good health (CMV status not recorded). Some clones in this sample may be carry-over from other donors' samples. CDR3s leave out the opening cysteine and the closing phenylalanine or tryptophan.

J gene | V gene | CDR3 protein
TRBJ2-2 | TRBV12-3/TRBV12-4 | ASRFQPGELF
TRBJ1-2 | TRBV23-1 | ASSQSSREIYGYT
TRBJ1-4 | TRBV6-1 | ASSGGNNEKLF
TRBJ2-3 | TRBV7-2 | ASSPTSGGAGTDTQY
TRBJ2-7 | TRBV4-3 | ASSQGTGGSYEQY
TRBJ2-1 | TRBV9 | ASSVSSAGGSYNEQF
TRBJ1-5 | TRBV20-1 | SARDQKGGDFQPQH
TRBJ1-1 | TRBV4-2 | ASSPSSGQNTEAF
TRBJ2-3 | TRBV7-2 | ASSLADGSTDTQY
TRBJ2-7 | TRBV7-9 | ASSGGAYEQY
TRBJ1-3 | TRBV7-6 | ASSLYGGQVTGNTIY
TRBJ2-3 | TRBV29-1 | SGRGGDTQY
TRBJ1-1 | TRBV14 | ASSLKFRGYTEAF
TRBJ1-1 | TRBV29-1 | SVLDRVRPEAF
TRBJ1-2 | TRBV7-3 | ASSESAGNYGYT
TRBJ2-7 | TRBV12-3/TRBV12-4 | ASSFDGGESEQY
TRBJ1-5 | TRBV4-1 | ASSQEADGSDQPQH
TRBJ2-7 | TRBV7-2 | ASSLGPTENYEQY
TRBJ1-2 | TRBV12-3/TRBV12-4 | ASTAPGSYGYT
TRBJ1-5 | TRBV9 | ASSVDGRGSQPQH
TRBJ2-3 | TRBV20-1 | SARDLGSGTDTQY
TRBJ2-5 | TRBV11-3 | ASSFGPAGTQY